This T cell receptor (beta chain) came from a study of T cells after posttransplantation cyclophosphamide. Repertoires were generated with immunoSEQ multiplex PCR, while TCRdb's copy carries only in-frame clones and drops some. The profile shows 11,000 or so clones, around 2.1% of them singletons. Notes on the study in general: Skin or GI-infiltrating T cells shared few TRB sequences with blood. Recipient CMV seropositivity and CMV reactivation strongly tracked TRB clonality. Later blood repertoires were often dominated by clones from the donor CD8+ memory compartment.

This CDR3 is built from 14 residues. V was clipped by 3 bases and J by 1 base; unmatched bases: 1. Germline assignment: CDR1 SNHLY and CDR2 FYNNEI. Treatment was busulfan-fludarabine conditioning, a marrow graft, and cyclophosphamide on days +3 and +4. Regarding this clone: Its antigen is not known.

This sequence joins TRBV2 and TRBJ2-5, with TRBD2 matching 8 bases. The sequences come from PBMCs, collected after allogeneic stem cell transplant with posttransplant cyclophosphamide. This clonotype was sampled from a male patient younger than 45 who received an allogeneic stem cell transplant from a related donor, was CMV-positive, and had no GVHD. T cells may partly derive from the graft donor. CDR3 sequence: CASSDGGGQETQYF. The DNA for the CDR3 is TGTGCCAGCAGTGACGGGGGGGGCCAAGAGACCCAGTACTTC.